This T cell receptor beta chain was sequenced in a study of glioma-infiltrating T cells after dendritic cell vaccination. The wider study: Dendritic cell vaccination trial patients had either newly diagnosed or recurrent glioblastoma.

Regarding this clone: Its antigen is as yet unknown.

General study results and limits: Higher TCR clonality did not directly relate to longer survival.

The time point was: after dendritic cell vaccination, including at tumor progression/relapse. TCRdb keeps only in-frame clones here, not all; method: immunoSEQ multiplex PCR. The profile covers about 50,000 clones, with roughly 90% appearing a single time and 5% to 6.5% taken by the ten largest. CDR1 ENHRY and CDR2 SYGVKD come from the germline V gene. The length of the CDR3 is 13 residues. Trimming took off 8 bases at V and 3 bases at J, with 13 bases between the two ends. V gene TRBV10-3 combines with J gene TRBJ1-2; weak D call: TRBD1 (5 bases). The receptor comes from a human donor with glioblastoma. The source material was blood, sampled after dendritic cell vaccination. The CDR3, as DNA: TGTGCCATCTCCGACAGTACAGACTATGGCTACACCTTC. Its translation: CAISDSTDYGYTF.